The 25 T cell receptor beta chains reported below all come from one sample, sequenced in a study of blood T cells in healthy people across ages. Sample-barcoded 5' priming and a J-beta primer mix drove a second PCR of about 6 to 12 cycles. Using its own MiXCR run on the 5' RACE reads, TCRdb lists one record per CDR3 protein. The sample comprises approximately 940,000 distinct CDR3 sequences, around 46% of which are singletons, and roughly 13% rests with the top ten. Sequenced material: blood. These receptor sequences come from a man aged 30 to 45 in good health.

With respect to this clonotype: A read error may account for a junction end that differs from germline. The chain employs TRBV15 and TRBJ2-3; 7 bases match TRBD1. The CDR3 totals 16 residues. Per the germline V gene, CDR1 is LNHNV and CDR2 is YYDKDF (reference sequence). CDR3 nucleotide sequence: TGTGCCACCAGCAGAGATCCGGGACAGCTCACAGATGCGCAGTATTTT. Protein product: CATSRDPGQLTDAQYF.

This clonotype was detected a few times. The V call is TRBV20-1, the J call TRBJ1-4; no firm D call. V lost 0 bases and J lost 8, with 13 bases in between. The CDR3 loop spans 14 amino acids. The germline CDR1 and CDR2 sequences are DFQATT and SNEGSKA (reference sequence). The CDR3 spells CSARDGNKREKLFF. CDR3 DNA: TGCAGTGCTAGAGATGGGAATAAGCGGGAAAAACTGTTTTTT.

This chain links TRBV2 with TRBJ2-5, with TRBD1 matching 11 bases. The CDR3 spans 14 residues. Germline lookup yields CDR1 SNHLY and CDR2 FYNNEI. V lost 7 bases, J lost 5 bases, and 6 bases stayed unmatched. DNA of the CDR3: TGTGCCAGCACCGGACAGGGGGCTACGGAGACCCAGTACTTC. As protein: CASTGQGATETQYF.

This clonotype was seen a handful of times. This chain connects TRBV7-2 to TRBJ1-2, with TRBD1 matching over 8 bases. V shed 5 bases and J 8 bases; nucleotides not matched to a gene: 7. The CDR3 length is 13 residues. CDR1 SGHTA and CDR2 FQGNSA come from the germline V gene. In DNA, the CDR3 is TGTGCCAGCAGCCAGGACAGGGCGAGGGGCTACACCTTC. Its translation is CASSQDRARGYTF.

V gene TRBV4-2 combines with J gene TRBJ2-5; D gene unclear. Deletions cut 4 bases from V and 3 bases from J, with 12 bases between. Germline lookup yields CDR1 LGHNA and CDR2 YNFKEQ. This CDR3 has 14 amino acids. In DNA form, the CDR3 reads TGTGCCAGCAGCCTTCGGACGGATAAAGAGACCCAGTACTTC. Translating gives CASSLRTDKETQYF.

The sample holds a few counts of this clonotype. V and J are TRBV7-9 and TRBJ2-3; D is unclear. CDR1 and CDR2 (germline): SEHNR, FQNEAQ (reference sequence). The CDR3 totals 13 residues. V gave up 5 bases and J gave up 5 bases, with 11 bases separating them. The CDR3 sequence: CASSPSLGDTQYF. The CDR3 DNA reads TGTGCCAGCAGCCCCAGTTTGGGAGATACGCAGTATTTT.

This clonotype was counted between two and nine times. This chain links TRBV20-1 with TRBJ1-2; D perhaps matches TRBD1 (6 bases). The CDR3 contains 15 residues. Trimming took 0 bases from V and 5 from J, leaving 16 bases between them. Germline values: CDR1 DFQATT, CDR2 SNEGSKA (reference sequence). Written as DNA, the CDR3 is TGCAGTGCTAGAGATGATGGGGGCAGATGGTATGGCTACACCTTC. Residues: CSARDDGGRWYGYTF.

The V call is TRBV7-8, the J call TRBJ2-7; TRBD1 matches 9 bases. The CDR3 consists of 13 residues. V lost 8 bases to trimming and J lost 4 bases; unmatched junction nucleotides: 6. In germline, CDR1 is SGHVS, CDR2 FQNEAQ. Here the CDR3 reads CASYLGTGYEQYF. The CDR3 DNA sequence: TGTGCCAGCTACCTAGGGACAGGGTACGAGCAGTACTTC.

This clonotype turned up a few times. The chain employs TRBV2 and TRBJ2-7; a weak D match, TRBD2 (6 bases). The CDR3 consists of 17 residues. Germline CDR1 and CDR2: SNHLY and FYNNEI. The ends were cut back, 2 bases at V and 2 bases at J, with 19 bases in the middle. CDR3 residues: CASSESYSGTLPYEQYF. The CDR3 DNA sequence: TGTGCCAGCAGTGAAAGTTACTCCGGGACTCTCCCCTACGAGCAGTACTTC.

The chain links TRBV20-1 to TRBJ2-1; D uncertain. CDR1 and CDR2 from the germline V gene are DFQATT and SNEGSKA (reference sequence). The CDR3 consists of 13 residues. V gave up 3 bases and J gave up 11 bases, with 17 bases separating them. The CDR3, as DNA: TGCAGTGCTAGGTCCCGCCCGGATGGACAGCAGTTCTTC. This codes for CSARSRPDGQQFF.

The chain joins TRBV7-2 to TRBJ2-7, with D maybe TRBD1 (5 bases). CDR3 size: 15 residues. CDR1 and CDR2 (germline): SGHTA, FQGNSA. V dropped 7 bases and J dropped 2 bases, with 18 bases sitting between them. This chain's CDR3 is CASTSQDRGTYEQYF. In DNA form, the CDR3 reads TGTGCCAGCACCTCACAGGATAGGGGAACCTACGAGCAGTACTTC.

The rearrangement links TRBV7-2 to TRBJ2-5; D unclear. The J call is in doubt because the DNA end fits TRBJ2-1 better. CDR1 SGHTA and CDR2 FQGNSA come from the germline V gene. The CDR3 has 16 residues. The CDR3: CASSSLRKISQETQFF. The CDR3 nucleotides read TGTGCCAGCAGCTCACTCAGAAAGATCTCCCAAGAGACCCAGTTCTTC.

The V call is TRBV20-1, the J call TRBJ2-5; D gene unclear. The V gene's germline CDR1 is DFQATT and CDR2 SNEGSKA (reference sequence). The CDR3 sequence is 12 residues long. Trimming removed 2 bases at V and 3 bases at J, with 7 bases between. This CDR3 reads CSARLWEETQYF. CDR3 bases: TGCAGTGCTAGATTGTGGGAAGAGACCCAGTACTTC.

The chain joins TRBV5-1 to TRBJ2-7; the match to TRBD2 covers 9 bases. The J call may not be correct, given that the DNA end is closer to TRBJ2-5. Germline V gives CDR1 SGHRS, CDR2 YFSETQ. This CDR3 has 15 residues. The CDR3 DNA is TGCGCCAGCAGCTTGAGCGGGGGGATTGAAGAGACCCAGTACTTC. Translation gives CASSLSGGIEETQYF.

The rearrangement joins TRBV4-1 to TRBJ2-7; 7 bases fit TRBD1. The J call may be in error: the DNA end matches TRBJ2-5 better. Germline assignment: CDR1 MGHRA and CDR2 YSYEKL. The CDR3 totals 15 residues. The CDR3 DNA reads as TGCGCCAGCAGCCAAGATGGGACAGACGAAGAGACCCAGTACTTC. Amino acids: CASSQDGTDEETQYF.

The V call is TRBV27, the J call TRBJ2-7; weak D call: TRBD1 (6 bases). V gave up 4 bases and J gave up 1 base, with 14 bases separating them. The germline V gene encodes CDR1 MNHEY and CDR2 SMNVEV (reference sequence). CDR3 length: 15 residues. The CDR3 bases are TGTGCCAGCAGTTCAACAGGGCCAACTTCCTACGAGCAGTACTTC. It yields the protein CASSSTGPTSYEQYF.

The V and J genes are TRBV2 and TRBJ2-1; TRBD2 agrees at 10 bases. V lost 2 bases, J lost 8 bases, and 6 bases stayed unmatched. CDR1 and CDR2 from the germline V gene are SNHLY and FYNNEI. The CDR3 consists of 15 residues. The CDR3 region has the DNA TGTGCCAGCAGTGAAACAACTAGCGGGAACGATGAGCAGTTCTTC. The encoded protein is CASSETTSGNDEQFF.

This clonotype was counted between two and nine times. The rearrangement uses TRBV10-3 and TRBJ2-7; D is unresolved. The CDR3 extends over 14 amino acids. Trimming cost V 0 bases and J 1 base, with 7 bases left between them. Germline values: CDR1 ENHRY, CDR2 SYGVKD. CDR3 region: CAISESVESYEQYF. DNA for the CDR3: TGTGCCATCAGTGAGTCAGTGGAGTCCTACGAGCAGTACTTC.

This clonotype was recorded a few times. The chain has TRBV28 and TRBJ2-7; the match to TRBD1 covers 7 bases. The CDR3 covers 14 residues. CDR1 and CDR2 from the germline V gene are MDHEN and SYDVKM. With 7 bases clipped from V and 0 bases from J, the junction kept 6 bases outside the gene matches. As DNA, the CDR3 is TGTGCCAGCAAAACCGGACAGGACTCCTACGAGCAGTACTTC. It translates to CASKTGQDSYEQYF.

Notes on this clonotype: The junction does not match germline at one end; this may be a read error. V and J are TRBV3-1 and TRBJ2-5, with D perhaps TRBD2 (5 bases). Germline assignment: CDR1 LGHDT and CDR2 YNNKEL (reference sequence). The length of the CDR3 is 14 residues. The CDR3 here is CACSQELTSRSWYF. The CDR3 nucleotides are TGTGCCTGCAGCCAAGAACTAACTAGTCGGAGTTGGTACTTC.

Points on this clonotype: A read error may account for a junction end that differs from germline. The chain combines TRBV28 with TRBJ2-5; 11 positions agree with TRBD2. The CDR3 sequence is 15 residues long. Germline values: CDR1 MDHEN, CDR2 SYDVKM. This chain's CDR3 is CARREPGLAAETQYF. Written as DNA, the CDR3 is TGTGCCCGCAGAGAACCGGGACTAGCGGCAGAGACCCAGTACTTC.

This clonotype was picked up a small number of times. This chain links TRBV11-2 with TRBJ2-5; D gene uncertain. V was clipped by 7 bases and J by 10 bases, with 16 bases between them. CDR1 and CDR2 (germline): SGHAT, FQNNGV. The CDR3 covers 12 residues. The CDR3 DNA sequence: TGTGCCAGCACTCCTGCAGGTGGTGGCCAGTACTTC. It encodes CASTPAGGGQYF.

This clonotype has a handful of counts. The J gene is TRBJ2-3, the V gene TRBV2; 8 bases line up with TRBD2. The CDR3 totals 15 residues. Germline lookup yields CDR1 SNHLY and CDR2 FYNNEI. V shed 5 bases, J shed 1 base, and the junction held 5 bases outside the gene matches. CDR3 in amino acids: CASSTGAGGTDTQYF. CDR3 sequence (DNA): TGTGCCAGCAGTACCGGAGCGGGGGGCACAGATACGCAGTATTTT.

This clonotype was seen more than once but under ten times. The DNA of the CDR3 is TGTGCCACCAGGGGGCTGGCCCAAGAGACCCAGTACTTC. It yields the protein CATRGLAQETQYF. The V call is TRBV6-5, the J call TRBJ2-5; TRBD1 matches 8 bases. V shed 10 bases and J 1 base; nucleotides not matched to a gene: 5. There are 13 residues in the CDR3. CDR1 is MNHEY and CDR2 is SVGAGI in the germline V gene.

This clonotype was seen a handful of times. The chain has TRBV21-1 and TRBJ1-5; the DNA was not used to check the table's D call, TRBD1. TRBV21-1 is termed a pseudogene. This CDR3 spans 18 amino acids. CDR3 residues: CASSKKSPAQGVYQPQHF. CDR3 DNA sequence: TGTGCCAGCAGCAAAAAGTCCCCGGCGCAGGGTGTTTATCAGCCCCAGCATTTT.